The clone carrying this T cell receptor beta chain showed up many times. The antigen remains unidentified. This entry is derived from a study of blood T cells in healthy people across ages. Regarding the study as a whole: In the absence of known donor CMV status, changes in expanded clonotypes were possibly confounded.

The second PCR ran about 6 to 11 cycles with a sample-barcoded 5' primer and J-beta primers. A single record per CDR3 protein comes from TCRdb applying MiXCR to the 5' RACE reads. The sample lists more than 550,000 distinct CDR3 sequences; 22% were seen once. The TCR sequence derives from an older man in good health. The sample comprised blood.

The CDR3 region has the DNA TGCACCTTCTCTCTGTACCTCCCCCAGCCCCAGCATTTT. Translation: CTFSLYLPQPQHF. The chain uses TRBV20-1 and TRBJ1-5; D gene ambiguous. The CDR3 consists of 13 residues. Germline V gene sequence: CDR1 DFQATT, CDR2 SNEGSKA (reference sequence).